These 30 T cell receptor beta chains originate from one sample sequenced in a study of early stage breast cancer tumors. Profiling relied on immunoSEQ multiplex PCR, and the TCRdb table lists in-frame clones only, not all of them. The sample yields roughly 56,000 clones, 70% to 80% seen once. Sequencing was performed on blood. The receptors shown here come from a person in their thirties with breast cancer.

The chain links TRBV10-2 to TRBJ2-1; the D gene is possibly TRBD2 (7 bases). The length of the CDR3 is 16 residues. The germline V gene encodes CDR1 WSHSY and CDR2 SAAADI. V was cut by 7 bases and J by 0 bases, with 16 bases left in between. The CDR3 reads CASIQEGGFSYNEQFF. CDR3 in DNA: TGCGCCAGCATCCAAGAGGGGGGGTTCTCCTACAATGAGCAGTTCTTC.

V gene TRBV11-2 combines with J gene TRBJ2-2; TRBD2 agrees at 12 bases. The ends lost 3 bases at V and 6 bases at J; junction bases unmatched: 8. The germline V gene encodes CDR1 SGHAT and CDR2 FQNNGV. The CDR3 is 17 amino acids. The CDR3 is CASSLRLAGGEPGELFF. Here the CDR3 DNA reads TGTGCCAGCAGCTTGCGTCTAGCGGGAGGGGAACCCGGGGAGCTGTTTTTT.

The rearrangement links TRBV7-9 to TRBJ1-6; 9 bases agree with TRBD1. V was clipped by 11 bases and J by 6 bases; unmatched bases: 8. CDR1 SEHNR and CDR2 FQNEAQ come from the germline V gene (reference sequence). The CDR3 covers 14 residues. The CDR3 DNA reads as TGTGCCGGGAGAACAGGGGGCTTTAATTCACCCCTCCACTTT. The encoded protein is CAGRTGGFNSPLHF.

The V call is TRBV6-5, the J call TRBJ1-2; 8 nucleotides align to TRBD1. Germline loops: CDR1 MNHEY, CDR2 SVGAGI. CDR3 size: 13 residues. J gave up 3 bases and V 7 bases, and 4 bases lay outside the gene matches. CDR3 amino acids: CASKGQVDYGYTF. In DNA, the CDR3 is TGTGCCAGCAAGGGACAGGTGGACTATGGCTACACCTTC.

This chain links TRBV29-1 with TRBJ2-6; 9 positions agree with TRBD1. The CDR3 spans 16 residues. Germline CDR1 is SQVTM and CDR2 is ANQGSEA. The V gene end was trimmed by 6 bases and the J gene end by 2 bases; junction bases not matched to a gene: 8. The CDR3 here is CSVQTGGFTGANVLTF. Here the CDR3 DNA reads TGCAGCGTACAGACAGGGGGATTCACTGGGGCCAACGTCCTGACTTTC.

The chain is built from TRBV5-4 and TRBJ1-2; 11 positions match TRBD1. This CDR3 is 15 amino acids long. Trimming at V came to 3 bases and at J to 5 bases, leaving 6 bases not matched to a gene. CDR1 is SGHNT, CDR2 YYREEE, per germline (reference sequence). CDR3 amino acids: CASSSLGQGGYGYTF. In nucleotides, the CDR3 is TGTGCCAGCAGCTCTTTGGGACAGGGGGGGTATGGCTACACCTTC.

V and J are TRBV15 and TRBJ2-4, with 13 bases that match TRBD2. The J segment lost 8 bases and the V segment lost 3 bases, leaving 7 bases of the junction unmatched. The CDR3 is made up of 16 amino acids. Looked up from germline, CDR1 is LNHNV and CDR2 is YYDKDF (reference sequence). The CDR3 protein is CATSRGTSGKGDIQYF. CDR3 bases: TGTGCCACCAGCAGGGGGACTAGCGGGAAGGGGGACATTCAGTACTTC.

V usage is TRBV11-3 and J usage is TRBJ1-1; D gene ambiguous. From germline, CDR1 is SGHNT and CDR2 YENEEA. The CDR3 consists of 13 residues. The V and J ends lost 3 bases and 4 bases respectively, with 9 bases between them. CDR3 nucleotides: TGTGCCAGCAGCTTGGAGGGAAGCACTGAAGCTTTCTTT. Amino acids: CASSLEGSTEAFF.

V and J are TRBV2 and TRBJ1-2; 7 bases line up with TRBD1. Looked up from germline, CDR1 is SNHLY and CDR2 is FYNNEI. This CDR3 has 14 amino acids. The V segment lost 6 bases and the J segment 4 bases; nucleotides outside the gene matches: 8. Here the CDR3 reads CASRATGNRYGYTF. CDR3 DNA sequence: TGTGCCAGCAGGGCGACAGGGAATCGCTATGGCTACACCTTC.

V and J are TRBV4-3 and TRBJ2-7, with 13 bases aligning to TRBD2. Losses at the gene ends were 0 bases for V and 0 bases for J; bases not matched to a gene: 8. This CDR3 contains 19 residues. From germline, CDR1 is LGHNA and CDR2 YSLEER. The CDR3 region has the DNA TGCGCCAGCAGCCAAGATCTGAGACTAGCGGGAGGACCCTCCTACGAGCAGTACTTC. Protein: CASSQDLRLAGGPSYEQYF.

The V call is TRBV11-2, the J call TRBJ2-1; D call uncertain. The germline V gene has CDR1 SGHAT and CDR2 FQNNGV. This CDR3 is built from 14 residues. The V and J ends lost 1 base and 7 bases respectively, with 11 bases between them. CDR3 sequence reads: CASSLGSRVNEQFF. Written as DNA, the CDR3 is TGTGCCAGCAGCTTAGGCTCTAGGGTAAATGAGCAGTTCTTC.

The chain carries TRBV28 and TRBJ2-7, with no clear D. The V end was cut by 7 bases, the J end by 9 bases, with 13 bases between. The CDR3 consists of 11 residues. Germline V lookup: CDR1 MDHEN, CDR2 SYDVKM. CDR3 region: CASKGREWQYF. The CDR3 region has the DNA TGTGCCAGCAAAGGCCGTGAGTGGCAGTACTTC.

This clone came up once. V usage is TRBV9 and J usage is TRBJ1-3; D remains unclear. The CDR3 covers 16 residues. The V end was cut by 3 bases, the J end by 0 bases, with 13 bases between. Germline V CDR1 and CDR2: SGDLS, YYNGEE. CDR3 DNA: TGTGCCAGCAGCGGCCTCAGGCCGCACTCTGGAAACACCATATATTTT. This encodes CASSGLRPHSGNTIYF.

This CDR3 is CASSSGTGDTYEQYF. DNA of the CDR3: TGTGCCAGCAGCTCGGGGACAGGGGACACCTACGAGCAGTACTTC. The chain is built from TRBV5-6 and TRBJ2-7, with 10 bases aligning to TRBD1. The CDR3 length is 15 residues. Losses at the gene ends were 3 bases for V and 2 bases for J; bases not matched to a gene: 5. From germline, CDR1 is SGHDT and CDR2 YYEEEE.

CDR3 sequence (DNA): TGTGCCAGCTCACCCCGCGAGGGTGAGCAGTTCTTC. This codes for CASSPREGEQFF. The rearrangement joins TRBV18 to TRBJ2-1; weak D call: TRBD2 (5 bases). This CDR3 comprises 12 residues. Per the germline V gene, CDR1 is KGHSH and CDR2 is LQKENI. The ends were cut back, 3 bases at V and 9 bases at J, with 9 bases in the middle. Drawing the rest from reference TRBV18 and TRBJ2-1, the complete variable domain is NAGVMQNPRHLVRRRGQEARLRCSPMKGHSHVYWYRQLPEEGLKFMVYLQKENIIDESGMPKERFSAEFPKEGPSILRIQQVVRGDSAAYFCASSPREGEQFFGPGTRLTVL.

The rearrangement links TRBV7-3 to TRBJ2-2; 9 bases line up with TRBD2. Unmatched junction bases numbered 3, after V lost 3 bases and J lost 4 bases. The CDR3 is 15 residues long. Germline-derived CDR1 and CDR2 are SGHTA and FQGTGA. CDR3 in DNA: TGTGCCAGCAGCTTTAGCGGGGGCTTCACCGGGGAGCTGTTTTTT. It translates to CASSFSGGFTGELFF.

The rearrangement uses TRBV14 and TRBJ2-2; D is perhaps TRBD2 (5 bases). The germline gives CDR1 SGHDN, CDR2 FVKESK. V lost 1 base, J lost 7 bases, and 7 bases lay in between. The CDR3 has 13 residues. The CDR3 DNA sequence: TGTGCCAGCAGCCAAGGAGGGTTCGGGGAGCTGTTTTTT. Protein product: CASSQGGFGELFF.

This clone showed up just once. This rearrangement joins TRBV6-5 to TRBJ1-2, with D possibly matching TRBD1 (6 bases). The CDR3 is 13 residues long. V was trimmed by 5 bases and J by 3 bases, leaving 10 bases between them. The V gene's germline CDR1 is MNHEY and CDR2 SVGAGI. The CDR3 DNA sequence: TGTGCCAGCAGTGAACAGGGTGACTATGGCTACACCTTC. Translating it yields CASSEQGDYGYTF.

J is TRBJ1-2 and V is TRBV7-2; TRBD1 matches 7 bases. Germline CDR1 reads SGHTA; CDR2 reads FQGNSA. The CDR3 has 17 residues. V lost 5 bases to trimming and J lost 1 base; unmatched junction nucleotides: 13. The CDR3 is CASSGGGQTILNYGYTF. Here the CDR3 DNA reads TGTGCCAGCAGCGGGGGGGGACAGACCATCCTTAACTATGGCTACACCTTC.

This rearrangement joins TRBV30 to TRBJ2-7; D may be TRBD2 (5 bases). Deletions cut 4 bases from V and 0 bases from J, with 13 bases between. The CDR3 is made up of 14 amino acids. Germline CDR1 GTSNPN, CDR2 SVGIG (reference sequence). The CDR3 protein is CAWTVTMSSYEQYF. For the CDR3, the DNA is TGTGCCTGGACCGTGACTATGAGCTCCTACGAGCAGTACTTC. Based on the CDR3 plus reference TRBV30 and TRBJ2-7, the full variable domain is SQTIHQWPATLVQPVGSPLSLECTVEGTSNPNLYWYRQAAGRGLQLLFYSVGIGQISSEVPQNLSASRPQDRQFILSSKKLLLSDSGFYLCAWTVTMSSYEQYFGPGTRLTVT.

This clone is a singleton in its sample. CDR3 sequence (DNA): TGTGCCAGCAGTGCCAGCGGGAGTCCCTACAATGAGCAGTTCTTC. Amino acids: CASSASGSPYNEQFF. The genes are TRBV6-1 and TRBJ2-1, with TRBD2 matching 8 bases. Germline V gene sequence: CDR1 MNHNS, CDR2 SASEGT. J gave up 2 bases and V 4 bases, and 4 bases lay outside the gene matches. This CDR3 is 15 amino acids long.

This clone was observed a few times. This chain joins TRBV5-4 and TRBJ2-3; 11 bases are shared with TRBD2. J lost 0 bases, V lost 3 bases, and 3 bases had no gene match. Germline V gene data show CDR1 as SGHNT and CDR2 as YYREEE (reference sequence). The CDR3 covers 16 residues. In DNA, the CDR3 is TGTGCCAGCAGCTATAGCGGGAGGGCCAGCACAGATACGCAGTATTTT. Encoded protein: CASSYSGRASTDTQYF.

The chain has TRBV11-2 and TRBJ2-1; 8 bases align to TRBD2. CDR3 length: 18 amino acids. Trimming removed 3 bases from V and 1 base from J; junction bases left unmatched: 11. CDR1 and CDR2 (germline): SGHAT, FQNNGV. DNA for the CDR3: TGTGCCAGCAGCTTTGACTTCGGGGGGGGTGGGTCCTACAATGAGCAGTTCTTC. This sequence encodes CASSFDFGGGGSYNEQFF.

The V and J genes are TRBV5-1 and TRBJ2-5; the D gene could be TRBD1 or TRBD2 (5 bases each). Trimming removed 4 bases at V and 4 bases at J, with 17 bases between. There are 15 residues in the CDR3. CDR1 and CDR2 from the germline V gene are SGHRS and YFSETQ. CDR3 in amino acids: CASSNPVQGVETQYF. The CDR3 coding sequence is TGCGCCAGCAGCAACCCCGTGCAGGGAGTAGAGACCCAGTACTTC.

The rearrangement uses TRBV6-6 and TRBJ2-5; a possible D gene is TRBD2 (7 bases). This CDR3 spans 15 amino acids. With 6 bases removed from V and 4 bases from J, the gap between germline ends came to 18 bases. Germline V gene data show CDR1 as MNHNY and CDR2 as SVGAGI (reference sequence). Here the CDR3 DNA reads TGTGCCAGCAGGGTTTCGGCGGGGGCGGGAGAGACCCAGTACTTC. It is translated as CASRVSAGAGETQYF.

This clone was counted a few times. V is TRBV20-1 and J is TRBJ1-2, with D unresolved. Trimming cost V 6 bases and J 8 bases, with 13 bases left between them. From germline, CDR1 is DFQATT and CDR2 SNEGSKA (reference sequence). The CDR3 has 11 amino acids. In nucleotides, the CDR3 is TGCAGTGCCCGGCGGACCGGAGGCTACACCTTC. It is translated as CSARRTGGYTF.

V gene TRBV29-1 combines with J gene TRBJ2-7; TRBD1 aligns across 9 bases. CDR3 length: 15 residues. V shed 5 bases, J shed 3 bases, and the junction held 11 bases outside the gene matches. The germline V gene encodes CDR1 SQVTM and CDR2 ANQGSEA. CDR3 DNA: TGCAGCGTTAAAACCCCGGGACAGGGACGCTACGAGCAGTACTTC. Translating gives CSVKTPGQGRYEQYF.

CDR3: CASSQAPGEDYGYTF. The CDR3 coding sequence is TGTGCCAGCAGCCAAGCACCGGGGGAGGACTATGGCTACACCTTC. The chain carries TRBV16 and TRBJ1-2; tentatively, D is TRBD1 (5 bases). Trimming cost V 2 bases and J 3 bases, with 13 bases left between them. The CDR3 has 15 amino acids. Germline loops: CDR1 KGHSY, CDR2 FQNENV.

The chain joins TRBV5-4 to TRBJ2-6; D unresolved. The CDR3 contains 15 residues. The V end was cut by 0 bases, the J end by 4 bases, with 8 bases between. The germline V gene encodes CDR1 SGHNT and CDR2 YYREEE (reference sequence). The CDR3 DNA is TGTGCCAGCAGCTTGGGGCCTGCCGGGGCCAACGTCCTGACTTTC. It is translated as CASSLGPAGANVLTF.

In its sample, this clone was seen once. V is TRBV18 and J is TRBJ2-1; TRBD1 might be the D (8 bases). The CDR3 contains 13 residues. Trimming pared 5 bases from V and 9 bases from J, leaving 14 bases between. The germline CDR1 and CDR2 sequences are KGHSH and LQKENI. CDR3 in DNA: TGTGCCAGCTCAGTGAACAGGGGGGGTGAGCAGTTCTTC. This translates into CASSVNRGGEQFF. Full variable domain (missing parts from reference TRBV18 and TRBJ2-1): NAGVMQNPRHLVRRRGQEARLRCSPMKGHSHVYWYRQLPEEGLKFMVYLQKENIIDESGMPKERFSAEFPKEGPSILRIQQVVRGDSAAYFCASSVNRGGEQFFGPGTRLTVL.